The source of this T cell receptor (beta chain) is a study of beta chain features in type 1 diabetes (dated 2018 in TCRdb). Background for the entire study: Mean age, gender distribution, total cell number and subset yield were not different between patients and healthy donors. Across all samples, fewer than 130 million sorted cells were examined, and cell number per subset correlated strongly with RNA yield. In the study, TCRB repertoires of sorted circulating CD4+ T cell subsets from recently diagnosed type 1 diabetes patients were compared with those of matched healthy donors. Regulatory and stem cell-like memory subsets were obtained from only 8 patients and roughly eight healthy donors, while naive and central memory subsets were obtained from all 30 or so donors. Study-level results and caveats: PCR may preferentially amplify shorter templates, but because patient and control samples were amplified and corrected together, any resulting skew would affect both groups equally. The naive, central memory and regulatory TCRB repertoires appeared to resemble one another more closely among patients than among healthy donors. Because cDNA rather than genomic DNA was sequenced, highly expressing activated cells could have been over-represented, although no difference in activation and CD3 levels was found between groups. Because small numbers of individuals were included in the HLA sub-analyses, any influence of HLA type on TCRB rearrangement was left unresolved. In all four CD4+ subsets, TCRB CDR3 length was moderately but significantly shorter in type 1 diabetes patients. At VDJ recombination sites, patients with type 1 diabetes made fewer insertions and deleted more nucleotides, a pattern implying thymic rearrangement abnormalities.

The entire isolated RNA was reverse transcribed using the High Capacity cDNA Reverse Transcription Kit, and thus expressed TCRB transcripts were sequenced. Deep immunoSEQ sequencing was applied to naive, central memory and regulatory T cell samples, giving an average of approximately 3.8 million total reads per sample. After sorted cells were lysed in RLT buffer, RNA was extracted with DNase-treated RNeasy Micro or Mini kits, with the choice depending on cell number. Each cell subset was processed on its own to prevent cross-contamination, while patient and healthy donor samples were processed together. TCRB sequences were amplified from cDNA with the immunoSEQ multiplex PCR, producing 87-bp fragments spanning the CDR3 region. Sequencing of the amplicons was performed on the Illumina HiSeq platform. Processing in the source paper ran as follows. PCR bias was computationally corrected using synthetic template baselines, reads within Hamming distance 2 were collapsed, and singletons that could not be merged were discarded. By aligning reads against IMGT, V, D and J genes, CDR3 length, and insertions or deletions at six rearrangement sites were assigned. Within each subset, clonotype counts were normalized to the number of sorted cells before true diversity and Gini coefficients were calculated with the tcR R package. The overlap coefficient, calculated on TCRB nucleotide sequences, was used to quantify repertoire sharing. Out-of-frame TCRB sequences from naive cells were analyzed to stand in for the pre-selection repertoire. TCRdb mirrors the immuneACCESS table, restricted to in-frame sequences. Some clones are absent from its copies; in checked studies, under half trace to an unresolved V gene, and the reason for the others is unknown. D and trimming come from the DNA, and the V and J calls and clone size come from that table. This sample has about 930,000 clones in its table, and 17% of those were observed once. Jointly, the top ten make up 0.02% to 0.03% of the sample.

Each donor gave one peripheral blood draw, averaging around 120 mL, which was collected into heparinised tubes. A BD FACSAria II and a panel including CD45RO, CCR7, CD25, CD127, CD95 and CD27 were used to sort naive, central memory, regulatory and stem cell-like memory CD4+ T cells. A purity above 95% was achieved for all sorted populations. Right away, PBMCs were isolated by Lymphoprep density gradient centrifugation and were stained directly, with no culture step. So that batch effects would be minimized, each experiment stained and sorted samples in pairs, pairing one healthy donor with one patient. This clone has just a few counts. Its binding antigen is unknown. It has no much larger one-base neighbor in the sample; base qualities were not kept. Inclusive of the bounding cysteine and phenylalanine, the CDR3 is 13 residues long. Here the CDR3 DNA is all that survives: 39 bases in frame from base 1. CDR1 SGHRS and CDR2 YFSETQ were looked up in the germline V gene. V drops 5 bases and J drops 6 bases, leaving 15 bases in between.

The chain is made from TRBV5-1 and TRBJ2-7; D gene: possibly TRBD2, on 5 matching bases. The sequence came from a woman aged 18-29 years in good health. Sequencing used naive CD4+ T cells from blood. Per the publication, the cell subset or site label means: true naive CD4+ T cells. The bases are TGCGCCAGCAGGACGGACCCGGCGGGCGAGCAGTACTTC. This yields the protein CASRTDPAGEQYF. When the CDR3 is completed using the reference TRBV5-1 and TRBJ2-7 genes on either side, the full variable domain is KAGVTQTPRYLIKTRGQQVTLSCSPISGHRSVSWYQQTPGQGLQFLFEYFSETQRNKGNFPGRFSGRQFSNSRSEMNVSTLELGDSALYLCASRTDPAGEQYFGPGTRLTVT.